This T cell receptor (beta chain) emerged from a study of blood T cell repertoires in COVID-19. Background on the study: T cells, B-cell-depleted T cells, or PBMCs supplied cDNA or gDNA.

Per the study methods: Estimated nucleated cell counts came from reference gene primer amplification. Data came from immunoSEQ multiplex PCR; TCRdb stores just in-frame clones and leaves some out. V, J and clone size are those of that table, while D and trimming were read from the DNA. The repertoire holds 55,000 to 70,000 clones, with 70% to 90% as singletons. CDR3 length: 11 amino acids. Germline values: CDR1 SNHLY, CDR2 FYNNEI. With 4 bases removed from V and 5 bases from J, the gap between germline ends came to 5 bases. The sequence was collected from a man aged 50-60 years with acute or convalescent COVID-19. Sequenced sample: peripheral blood. The chain couples TRBV2 to TRBJ2-5; D unresolved. The CDR3 protein is CASSGEETQYF. In DNA form, the CDR3 reads TGTGCCAGCAGTGGAGAGGAGACCCAGTACTTC.